The rows below give T cell receptor beta chains drawn from one sample of a study of blood T cell repertoires in COVID-19. Method: immunoSEQ multiplex PCR; TCRdb's copy keeps in-frame clones and lacks some. The repertoire holds around 320,000 clones, with roughly 86% as singletons. The sample comprised PBMCs or T cells enriched from blood (not recorded which). These receptors all stem from a woman aged 45-65 years who had been exposed to COVID-19. CDR3s include the opening cysteine and the closing phenylalanine or tryptophan.

>15|TRBJ1-1|TRBV2
CASRLYGTVNTEAFF
>15|TRBJ1-6|TRBV6-5
CASSISGTYNSPLHF
>14|TRBJ1-5|TRBV28
CASMSGGSNQPQHF
>15|TRBJ1-6|TRBV5-1
CASSTRQGDNSPLHF
>12|TRBJ2-2|TRBV9
CASSVGNGELFF
>15|TRBJ2-1|TRBV11-3
CASSFGQGAVNEQFF
>13|TRBJ2-1|TRBV14
CASTPASGNEQFF
>12|TRBJ2-1|TRBV13
CASSSRQGGQFF
>17|TRBJ1-6|TRBV5-4
CASSLNSGYSYNSPLHF
>13|TRBJ2-5|TRBV2
CASLGGGLETQYF
>20|TRBJ1-5|TRBV23-1
CASSRTTGFGALRCDQPQHF
>13|TRBJ1-5|TRBV30
CAWSDRGYQPQHF
>18|TRBJ2-3|TRBV16
CASSQSWNRGWTTDTQYF
>16|TRBJ2-1|TRBV9
CASSVGEGVLYNEQFF
>15|TRBJ2-7|TRBV7-2
CASSLAAGASYEQYF
>17|TRBJ1-4|TRBV19
CASPLIVSGTDYEKLFF
>12|TRBJ2-5|TRBV2
CASIGQVETQYF
>18|TRBJ1-6|TRBV18
CASSPRGRESSYNSPLHF
>17|TRBJ2-2|TRBV18
CASSSGTGGANTGELFF
>17|TRBJ2-1|TRBV4-2
CASSQGLAGSSYNEQFF
>14|TRBJ2-3|TRBV4-1
CASQGQISTDTQYF
>18|TRBJ1-2|TRBV7-9
CASSFGGSRTGQGLGYTF
>15|TRBJ2-5|TRBV7-6
CASSPLAGTQETQYF
>15|TRBJ1-2|TRBV19
CASSPRTVRGVTYTF
>17|TRBJ2-1|TRBV5-5
CASSLAAGTGGYNEQFF
>15|TRBJ2-6|TRBV19
CASSIERAGANVLTF
>12|TRBJ1-1|TRBV7-9
CASSLEMAVAFF
>13|TRBJ1-2|TRBV6-5
CASRTGGGYGYTF
>11|TRBJ1-2|TRBV10-1
CATKTGCGYTF
>12|TRBJ1-6|TRBV28
CASSWEDSPLHF
>16|TRBJ2-7|TRBV7-2
CASSLGGTSNAYEQYF
>15|TRBJ1-6|TRBV5-1
CASSLGRLDNSPLHF
>16|TRBJ2-5|TRBV18
CASSPTSGRPQETQYF
>12|TRBJ1-1|TRBV6-5
CASRQGASEAFF
>16|TRBJ2-3|TRBV28
CASSLPSRIFTDTQYF
>15|TRBJ2-7|TRBV29-1
CSVGLGTSVSFEQYF
>15|TRBJ1-5|TRBV13
CASSSRDRVDQPQHF
>17|TRBJ2-7|TRBV4-1
CASSQDPAGTSTYEQYF
>13|TRBJ2-7|TRBV28
CASRRDSLYEQYF
>13|TRBJ2-7|TRBV7-2
CASSPLGGSEQYF
>16|TRBJ1-1|TRBV7-6
CASSPDRGDMNTEAFF
>14|TRBJ1-6|TRBV10-2
CASSDRGLNSPLHF
>14|TRBJ2-7|TRBV7-9
CASSLEGAGYEQYF
>15|TRBJ2-3|TRBV24-1
CATSDEVRSTDTQYF
>16|TRBJ2-3|TRBV3-1/TRBV3-2
CASSPLAGGSTDTQYF
>14|TRBJ1-3|TRBV20-1
CSASSGFSGNTIYF
>13|TRBJ1-1|TRBV19
CASSIGGNTEAFF
>13|TRBJ1-2|TRBV28
CASSPPGGYGYTF
>16|TRBJ2-1|TRBV28
CASTGRGARNYNEQFF
>15|TRBJ2-7|TRBV15
CATSRELADSAEQYF
>15|TRBJ1-3|TRBV5-1
CASSSTGALGNTIYF
>17|TRBJ2-3|TRBV4-1
CASSPTNMGLSTDTQYF
>14|TRBJ1-2|TRBV28
CASSPGGGTAGYTF
>13|TRBJ1-2|TRBV29-1
CSVQGAPNYGYTF
>15|TRBJ2-7|TRBV6-5
CASSYSERGGYEQYF
>19|TRBJ2-1|TRBV28
CASSSPGQGAGSSYNEQFF
>14|TRBJ2-1|TRBV14
CASSQAGQYNEQFF